The clone carrying this T cell receptor beta chain turned up a few times. This record comes from a study of T cell changes during pregnancy in multiple sclerosis. The method was immunoSEQ multiplex PCR; TCRdb's version includes in-frame clones alone and lacks a portion of them. In the table there are fewer than 60,000 clones, roughly 94% of which are singletons. The CDR3 is made up of 14 amino acids. J gave up 2 bases and V 4 bases, and 2 bases lay outside the gene matches. Germline assignment: CDR1 SNHLY and CDR2 FYNNEI. This rearrangement joins TRBV2 to TRBJ1-1; 9 positions match TRBD1. The receptor comes from a female donor with multiple sclerosis, enrolled in a pregnancy study. Source: CD4+ T cells from peripheral blood mononuclear cells, taken in the third trimester of pregnancy. The CDR3 protein is CASSGGQGNTEAFF. CDR3 DNA sequence: TGTGCCAGCAGTGGGGGACAGGGAAACACTGAAGCTTTCTTT.